This T cell receptor beta chain derives from a study of control samples from healthy donors and cancer patients. This clone was recorded only once. Germline CDR1 LGHDT, CDR2 YNNKEL (reference sequence). This CDR3 comprises 15 residues. Trimming left V 1 base short and J 5 bases short, with 11 bases between. The assay was immunoSEQ multiplex PCR, and TCRdb's table has in-frame clones only and misses some. The sample lists 150,000 or so clones; about 90% were seen once. What was sequenced was blood. The genes are TRBV3-1 (or the pseudogene TRBV3-2) and TRBJ1-4, with D possibly matching TRBD1 (5 bases). The sequence derives from a man between 18 and 35 years old in good health. The CDR3 region is CASSQARGLNEKLFF. The CDR3 region has the DNA TGTGCCAGCAGCCAAGCGAGGGGCCTCAATGAAAAACTGTTTTTT.